This entry describes one T cell receptor (beta chain). This entry is derived from a study of blood T cell repertoires in COVID-19. Study as a whole: The United States, Italy and Spain were the sources of the acute and convalescent COVID-19 samples.

The germline gives CDR1 MNHEY, CDR2 SVGAGI. The trim removed 7 bases at V and 0 bases at J, leaving 7 bases unmatched. The CDR3 runs to 15 residues. Original methodology: Reference gene primer amplification in the assay estimated nucleated cell counts. Measured with immunoSEQ multiplex PCR; TCRdb has only the in-frame clones, and not every one. V and J calls plus clone size are reproduced from that table; the DNA served to infer D and trimming. The sample has about 200,000 clones, about nine tenths seen once. The V and J genes are TRBV6-5 and TRBJ2-7; 9 bases match TRBD1. Sequencing used peripheral blood. The receptor was isolated from a man aged 18-30 years with active or convalescent COVID-19. The DNA of the CDR3 is TGTGCCAGCAAGGACACAGGGGGCAGCTCCTACGAGCAGTACTTC. Translation: CASKDTGGSSYEQYF.